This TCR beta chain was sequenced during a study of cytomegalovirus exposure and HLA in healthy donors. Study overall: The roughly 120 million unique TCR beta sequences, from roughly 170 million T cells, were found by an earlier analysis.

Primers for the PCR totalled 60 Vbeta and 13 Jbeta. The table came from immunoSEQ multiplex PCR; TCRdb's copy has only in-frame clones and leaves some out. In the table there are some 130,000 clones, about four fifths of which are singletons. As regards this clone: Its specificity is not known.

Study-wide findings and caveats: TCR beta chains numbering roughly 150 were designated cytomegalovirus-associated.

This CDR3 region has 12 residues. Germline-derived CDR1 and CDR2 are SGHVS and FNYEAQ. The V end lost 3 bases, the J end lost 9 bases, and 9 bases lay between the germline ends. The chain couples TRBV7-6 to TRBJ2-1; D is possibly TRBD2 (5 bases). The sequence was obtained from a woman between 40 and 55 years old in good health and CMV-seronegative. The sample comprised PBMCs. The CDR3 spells CASSFLGGEQFF. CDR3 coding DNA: TGTGCCAGCAGCTTTTTAGGAGGTGAGCAGTTCTTC.